Following are 32 T cell receptor beta chains from one sample sequenced in a study of T cell responses to AZD1222 COVID-19 vaccine. Here immunoSEQ multiplex PCR was the method, and the copy in TCRdb shows in-frame clones only, minus some. This sample has about 120,000 clones, with approximately 83% found just once. The material was peripheral blood, obtained on day 0 of AZD1222 vaccination. The receptors derive from an adult in good health.

The chain couples TRBV27 to TRBJ2-1; 7 bases align to TRBD2. The ends lost 5 bases at V and 3 bases at J; junction bases unmatched: 10. CDR1 MNHEY and CDR2 SMNVEV come from the germline V gene (reference sequence). CDR3 length: 16 amino acids. For the CDR3, the DNA is TGTGCCAGCAGTCTGGGGACTACCCCAGGCTACAATGAGCAGTTCTTC. This gives the protein CASSLGTTPGYNEQFF.

The chain links TRBV10-3 to TRBJ2-1; 9 positions match TRBD1. The CDR3 is made up of 15 amino acids. Losses at the gene ends were 2 bases for V and 5 bases for J; bases not matched to a gene: 4. Germline V gene sequence: CDR1 ENHRY, CDR2 SYGVKD. The CDR3 here is CAISEAGQGNNEQFF. CDR3 in DNA: TGTGCCATCAGTGAGGCGGGACAGGGTAACAATGAGCAGTTCTTC.

V usage is TRBV7-8 and J usage is TRBJ1-3; 7 bases are a match to TRBD1. The ends lost 10 bases at V and 0 bases at J; junction bases unmatched: 9. Germline V gene sequence: CDR1 SGHVS, CDR2 FQNEAQ. The CDR3 totals 15 residues. The CDR3 coding sequence is TGTGCCACGAGGGGACAGCGAGTCTCTGGAAACACCATATATTTT. This gives the protein CATRGQRVSGNTIYF.

This clone occurred once. The V and J genes are TRBV5-5 and TRBJ1-1, with D unclear. CDR1 is SGHKS, CDR2 YYEKEE, per germline (reference sequence). The V and J ends lost 3 bases and 4 bases respectively, with 16 bases between them. The CDR3 extends over 15 amino acids. The CDR3 sequence is CASSSGGGQSTEAFF. The DNA for the CDR3 is TGTGCCAGCAGCTCGGGAGGAGGTCAGAGCACTGAAGCTTTCTTT.

This clone has a handful of counts. This chain connects TRBV6-1 to TRBJ1-1; 7 nucleotides match TRBD1. The junction had 8 bases not matched to a gene; V was cut back by 0 bases and J by 1 base. Germline loops: CDR1 MNHNS, CDR2 SASEGT. This CDR3 contains 17 residues. In DNA form, the CDR3 reads TGTGCCAGCAGTGAAGCGCTCGGGGGGACAGCGAACACTGAAGCTTTCTTT. This translates into CASSEALGGTANTEAFF.

V gene TRBV30 combines with J gene TRBJ2-7; 10 nucleotides align to TRBD1. This CDR3 spans 15 amino acids. The V gene end was trimmed by 8 bases and the J gene end by 0 bases; junction bases not matched to a gene: 10. Germline CDR1 and CDR2: GTSNPN and SVGIG (reference sequence). CDR3 in amino acids: CAREPGQGPSYEQYF. The DNA of the CDR3 is TGTGCCCGAGAACCGGGACAGGGGCCCTCCTACGAGCAGTACTTC.

The rearrangement links TRBV5-4 to TRBJ2-7, with 8 bases that match TRBD2. Germline lookup yields CDR1 SGHNT and CDR2 YYREEE (reference sequence). The CDR3 is made up of 13 amino acids. V lost 10 bases to trimming and J lost 3 bases; unmatched junction nucleotides: 9. Written as DNA, the CDR3 is TGTGCCCTCGCGGGGGCGGGAGGCTACGAGCAGTACTTC. This gives the protein CALAGAGGYEQYF.

J is TRBJ2-5 and V is TRBV9; D is undetermined. There are 13 residues in the CDR3. V lost 3 bases and J 1 base, leaving 7 bases between the germline ends. CDR1 is SGDLS, CDR2 YYNGEE, per germline. CDR3 sequence reads: CASSAQFQETQYF. DNA of the CDR3: TGTGCCAGCAGCGCTCAGTTCCAAGAGACCCAGTACTTC.

V gene TRBV3-1 (or the pseudogene TRBV3-2) combines with J gene TRBJ2-7; 11 nucleotides line up with TRBD2. The CDR3 length is 14 residues. Germline CDR1 LGHDT, CDR2 YNNKEL (reference sequence). V was pared by 5 bases and J by 6 bases, with 6 bases of the junction left unmatched. CDR3 sequence reads: CASSSTSGSSEQYF. In DNA, the CDR3 is TGTGCCAGCAGCTCCACTAGCGGGAGTTCCGAGCAGTACTTC.

The rearrangement links TRBV7-9 to TRBJ1-5; D is unresolved. Germline values: CDR1 SEHNR, CDR2 FQNEAQ (reference sequence). The V gene lost 6 bases and the J gene lost 0 bases, with 9 bases spanning the gap. CDR3 length equals 14 residues. The CDR3 DNA is TGTGCCAGCAGTACAGTCTCTAGCAATCAGCCCCAGCATTTT. It encodes CASSTVSSNQPQHF.

This clone was recorded once. For the CDR3, the DNA is TGTGCCAGCAGCGCCCACCGAGGGATTTCCCCCTACGAGCAGTACTTC. Protein product: CASSAHRGISPYEQYF. The rearrangement uses TRBV11-3 and TRBJ2-7, with D possibly being TRBD2 (5 bases). Germline CDR1 reads SGHNT; CDR2 reads YENEEA. The ends were cut back, 5 bases at V and 2 bases at J, with 19 bases in the middle. The CDR3 contains 16 residues.

V gene TRBV4-1 combines with J gene TRBJ1-4; D is unclear. This CDR3 spans 15 amino acids. V gave up 4 bases and J gave up 0 bases, with 9 bases separating them. Germline V CDR1 and CDR2: MGHRA, YSYEKL. The CDR3 is CASSLHGATNEKLFF. The CDR3 region has the DNA TGCGCCAGCAGCCTTCACGGGGCAACTAATGAAAAACTGTTTTTT.

This chain joins TRBV18 and TRBJ1-4; a weak D match, TRBD1 (5 bases). V gave up 4 bases and J gave up 8 bases, with 11 bases separating them. The germline V gene has CDR1 KGHSH and CDR2 LQKENI. The CDR3 is 13 amino acids. The chain's CDR3 is CASSQGTAEKLFF. In nucleotides, the CDR3 is TGTGCCAGCTCACAGGGGACTGCGGAAAAACTGTTTTTT.

Written as DNA, the CDR3 is TGCGCCAGCAGCTGGGGGACTAGCGGCCAAGAGACCCAGTACTTC. Protein: CASSWGTSGQETQYF. The V call is TRBV5-1, the J call TRBJ2-5, with 11 bases identical to TRBD2. From germline, CDR1 is SGHRS and CDR2 YFSETQ. This CDR3 is built from 15 residues. V lost 3 bases to trimming and J lost 1 base; unmatched junction nucleotides: 2.

The chain couples TRBV19 to TRBJ1-5; no clear D gene. The germline V and J ends were trimmed by 9 bases and 9 bases, with 15 bases remaining between them. This CDR3 has 12 amino acids. Per germline, CDR1 LNHDA and CDR2 SQIVND (reference sequence). The CDR3 nucleotides read TGTGCCAGGCACTCGTCGTGGGGGCCCCAGCATTTT. Protein: CARHSSWGPQHF.

The chain employs TRBV14 and TRBJ1-6; D is undetermined. Germline loops: CDR1 SGHDN, CDR2 FVKESK. V dropped 3 bases and J dropped 11 bases, with 14 bases sitting between them. This CDR3 region has 14 residues. The CDR3 DNA is TGTGCCAGCAGCCAGGGTTTAGGTCCGGCACCCCTCCACTTT. Amino acids: CASSQGLGPAPLHF. Full variable domain (outside the CDR3, taken from reference TRBV14 and TRBJ1-6): EAGVTQFPSHSVIEKGQTVTLRCDPISGHDNLYWYRRVMGKEIKFLLHFVKESKQDESGMPNNRFLAERTGGTYSTLKVQPAELEDSGVYFCASSQGLGPAPLHFGNGTRLTVT.

This clone appeared once. This chain links TRBV19 with TRBJ2-7; 8 bases are a match to TRBD1. V was pared by 4 bases and J by 1 base, with 9 bases of the junction left unmatched. Germline CDR1 reads LNHDA; CDR2 reads SQIVND (reference sequence). The CDR3 runs to 16 residues. In DNA, the CDR3 is TGTGCCAGTAGTAACTCCCCTCAGGGGGCGTCCTACGAGCAGTACTTC. Its translation is CASSNSPQGASYEQYF.

The rearrangement joins TRBV6-2 or TRBV6-3 to TRBJ2-5, with 10 bases aligning to TRBD1. V trimming: 5 bases; J trimming: 4 bases; junction bases outside the gene matches: 10. Germline CDR1 is MNHEY and CDR2 is SVGEGT. The CDR3 spans 16 residues. CDR3 sequence reads: CASSPLGGTGAETQYF. The CDR3 coding sequence is TGTGCCAGCAGTCCATTAGGCGGGACAGGGGCAGAGACCCAGTACTTC.

This clone was seen only a few times. The rearrangement uses TRBV27 and TRBJ1-2; a possible D gene is TRBD1 (5 bases). In germline, CDR1 is MNHEY, CDR2 SMNVEV (reference sequence). The V gene lost 5 bases and the J gene lost 6 bases, with 16 bases spanning the gap. The CDR3 totals 14 residues. Here the CDR3 reads CASSPRRGGNGYTF. For the CDR3, the DNA is TGTGCCAGCAGTCCCCGGAGGGGCGGGAATGGCTACACCTTC.

The chain has TRBV5-1 and TRBJ1-1, with TRBD1 as a possible D gene (5 bases). The CDR3 is 16 residues long. The germline V gene has CDR1 SGHRS and CDR2 YFSETQ. V lost 1 base to trimming and J lost 2 bases, with 15 bases between them. This chain's CDR3 is CASSLTGRGANTEAFF. The CDR3 bases are TGCGCCAGCAGCTTGACAGGTCGTGGGGCAAACACTGAAGCTTTCTTT. Using reference TRBV5-1 and TRBJ1-1 for the parts outside the CDR3, the full variable domain is KAGVTQTPRYLIKTRGQQVTLSCSPISGHRSVSWYQQTPGQGLQFLFEYFSETQRNKGNFPGRFSGRQFSNSRSEMNVSTLELGDSALYLCASSLTGRGANTEAFFGQGTRLTVV.

This sequence joins TRBV12-5 and TRBJ2-5; D unresolved. CDR1 is LGHNT, CDR2 FRNRAP, per germline. The CDR3 covers 12 residues. V lost 0 bases and J 5 bases, leaving 4 bases between the germline ends. The CDR3 reads CASGLVRETQYF. CDR3 nucleotide sequence: TGTGCTAGTGGTTTGGTACGGGAGACCCAGTACTTC. The full variable domain, rest sourced from reference TRBV12-5 and TRBJ2-5, is DARVTQTPRHKVTEMGQEVTMRCQPILGHNTVFWYRQTMMQGLELLAYFRNRAPLDDSGMPKDRFSAEMPDATLATLKIQPSEPRDSAVYFCASGLVRETQYFGPGTRLLVL.

This chain uses TRBV11-3 with TRBJ2-7; no reliable D call. The CDR3 loop spans 14 amino acids. CDR1 and CDR2 from the germline V gene are SGHNT and YENEEA. Trimming removed 3 bases from V and 2 bases from J, with 11 bases in between. The CDR3 region has the DNA TGTGCCAGCAGCTTGCGACCGCCACCCTACGAGCAGTACTTC. Translated: CASSLRPPPYEQYF.

The rearrangement links TRBV10-3 to TRBJ1-1, with 8 bases matching TRBD1. Germline CDR1 ENHRY, CDR2 SYGVKD. The CDR3 contains 12 residues. The trim removed 7 bases at V and 6 bases at J, leaving 4 bases unmatched. CDR3 loop: CAIIGTGPEAFF. The CDR3 DNA is TGTGCCATCATTGGGACAGGACCTGAAGCTTTCTTT.

This sequence joins TRBV19 and TRBJ1-5; D is unresolved. Germline-derived CDR1 and CDR2 are LNHDA and SQIVND (reference sequence). The CDR3 spans 15 residues. With 1 base removed from V and 0 bases from J, the gap between germline ends came to 7 bases. DNA for the CDR3: TGTGCCAGTAGTATAGCAGTATATAGCAATCAGCCCCAGCATTTT. Its protein is CASSIAVYSNQPQHF.

The chain is built from TRBV6-5 and TRBJ1-4; D remains unclear. The V end was cut by 5 bases, the J end by 5 bases, with 15 bases between. There are 15 residues in the CDR3. CDR1 MNHEY and CDR2 SVGAGI come from the germline V gene. CDR3: CASSPMASQNEKLFF. For the CDR3, the DNA is TGTGCCAGCAGTCCCATGGCGTCTCAGAATGAAAAACTGTTTTTT.

A few counts support this clone. J is TRBJ1-3 and V is TRBV2; TRBD1 might be the D (5 bases). Germline V gene data show CDR1 as SNHLY and CDR2 as FYNNEI. Trimming took off 4 bases at V and 4 bases at J, with 8 bases between the two ends. The CDR3 runs 13 residues. CDR3 loop: CASSVGRGNTIYF. CDR3 nucleotides: TGTGCCAGCAGTGTGGGACGAGGAAACACCATATATTTT.

The chain combines TRBV11-3 with TRBJ2-2; 11 bases fit TRBD1. V was pared by 4 bases and J by 1 base, with 11 bases of the junction left unmatched. Germline V gives CDR1 SGHNT, CDR2 YENEEA. The CDR3 has 19 residues. The CDR3 DNA follows: TGTGCCAGCAGCTCGGACAGGGGGCAAAATAGGGGGAACACCGGGGAGCTGTTTTTT. Translation: CASSSDRGQNRGNTGELFF.

The chain couples TRBV6-5 to TRBJ1-1, with unresolved D. CDR3 length equals 13 residues. Deletions cut 6 bases from V and 2 bases from J, with 10 bases between. Germline V gene data show CDR1 as MNHEY and CDR2 as SVGAGI. The CDR3, as DNA: TGTGCCAGCAGCGCAAAAACCAACACTGAAGCTTTCTTT. Protein: CASSAKTNTEAFF.

V is TRBV7-9 and J is TRBJ1-1, with D tentatively TRBD1 (5 bases). The CDR3 runs to 14 residues. Per the germline V gene, CDR1 is SEHNR and CDR2 is FQNEAQ (reference sequence). Trimming shortened V by 2 bases and J by 4 bases, and 11 bases separated the two germline ends. CDR3 amino acids: CASSLMEGTTEAFF. The CDR3 nucleotides are TGTGCCAGCAGCTTAATGGAGGGGACCACTGAAGCTTTCTTT.

This rearrangement joins TRBV2 to TRBJ2-2; possibly TRBD2 for D (5 bases). There are 13 residues in the CDR3. Between the trimmed V and J ends, which lost 8 bases and 2 bases, there was a span of 9 bases. Germline-derived CDR1 and CDR2 are SNHLY and FYNNEI. The CDR3, as DNA: TGTGCCAGCCTCCGGGATAACACCGGGGAGCTGTTTTTT. This gives the protein CASLRDNTGELFF.

V and J are TRBV21-1 and TRBJ2-7; the table's D gene call, TRBD1, was not cross checked with the DNA. TRBV21-1 is a documented pseudogene. The CDR3 runs 14 residues. The CDR3 DNA reads as TGTGCCAGCAGCGCCGACAGGGTAAGTAACGAGCAGTACTTC. Protein product: CASSADRVSNEQYF.

The V call is TRBV15, the J call TRBJ2-7; TRBD1 aligns across 9 bases. The germline V gene has CDR1 LNHNV and CDR2 YYDKDF (reference sequence). There are 16 residues in the CDR3. The trim removed 4 bases at V and 5 bases at J, leaving 12 bases unmatched. The CDR3 region has the DNA TGTGCCACCAGCAATCCGGGACAGGGAGGTGTGGACGAGCAGTACTTC. It is translated as CATSNPGQGGVDEQYF.